This T cell receptor (beta chain) stems from a study of STAT3 mutations in large granular lymphocyte leukemia. Using immunoSEQ multiplex PCR, the repertoire was profiled, and TCRdb retains in-frame clones only, with some absent. The sample contains about 9,100 clones, roughly nine tenths of which appear only once. In the case of this clone: The target antigen is unknown.

Study-wide results and caveats: Every T-cell large granular lymphocyte leukemia patient had at least one immunodominant TCR beta clonotype.

Trimming took 3 bases from V and 6 from J, leaving 10 bases between them. The CDR3 extends over 12 amino acids. Germline V gives CDR1 SGDLS, CDR2 YYNGEE. The clonotype originates from a man in his sixties with T-cell large granular lymphocyte leukemia. Some clones in this sample may be carry-over from other donors' samples. The chain carries TRBV9 and TRBJ2-7; maybe TRBD2 (5 bases). Sequencing used peripheral blood mononuclear cells. CDR3 nucleotide sequence: TGTGCCAGCAGCGCCGCGGCGGGCGAGCAGTACTTC. Its translation is CASSAAAGEQYF.